This T cell receptor beta chain was recovered during a study of shared clonotypes between healthy human individuals. Study at large: A couple of women and three men aged 18 to 49 served as donors. Each donor's CD4 naive and CD4 memory cells filled three plates apiece, CD8 naive two, and CD8 memory one. Study results and limitations: As a rule, naive subsets had a larger estimated richness than memory subsets. Rarefaction showed that sequencing of sorted subsets was incomplete (despite large depth).

This CDR3 spans 16 amino acids. CDR1 and CDR2 from the germline V gene are SGHRS and YFSETQ. V gave up 3 bases and J gave up 4 bases, with 17 bases separating them. Comments on this clone: The antigen remains unidentified.

TCRdb's copy holds only in-frame clones and misses some; the assay was immunoSEQ multiplex PCR. The table has 500,000 to 550,000 clones, approximately 94% seen once. The TCR was taken from a woman aged 25 to 39 in good health. Input material: naive CD4+ T cells sorted from blood. Subset here: CD45RA+ positively selected. The J gene is TRBJ2-1, the V gene TRBV5-1; weak D call: TRBD1 (6 bases). The CDR3 spells CASSSLVGAGYNEQFF. The CDR3 coding sequence is TGCGCCAGCAGCTCACTCGTGGGGGCAGGGTACAATGAGCAGTTCTTC.